This entry lists 21 T cell receptor beta chains sequenced from one sample in a study of T-cell reconstitution after alpha-beta-depleted transplantation in children. A library of TCRbeta sequences, prepared with unique molecular identifiers, was generated. TCRdb processed the PCR reads anew with MiXCR; each CDR3 protein has one entry. The sample lists approximately 400,000 distinct CDR3 sequences, about 11% occurring once. The sequencing used PBMCs from the stem cell graft donor, collected from the stem cell graft. The origin of the receptors is a human donor who donated a stem cell graft to a child with acute myeloid leukemia.

This clonotype was detected a few times. The rearrangement uses TRBV7-8 and TRBJ2-5; D is undetermined. V lost 3 bases and J lost 3, with 14 bases in between. Germline V lookup: CDR1 SGHVS, CDR2 FQNEAQ. This CDR3 has 15 residues. The DNA for the CDR3 is TGTGCCAGCAGCTTTTACCGGAGAGGCAAAGAGACCCAGTACTTC. This translates into CASSFYRRGKETQYF.

This sequence joins TRBV7-9 and TRBJ2-1; D gene unclear. V shed 3 bases and J shed 4 bases, with 13 bases lying between them. In germline, CDR1 is SEHNR, CDR2 FQNEAQ (reference sequence). CDR3 length: 15 amino acids. The CDR3 protein is CASSFLDSGYNEQFF. CDR3 nucleotide sequence: TGTGCCAGCAGCTTTCTAGATTCTGGGTACAATGAGCAGTTCTTC.

This clonotype has a handful of counts. The V call is TRBV6-5, the J call TRBJ2-1, with D hard to call. The CDR3 is 13 residues long. Germline V gene data show CDR1 as MNHEY and CDR2 as SVGAGI. The V and J ends lost 3 bases and 9 bases respectively, with 12 bases between them. The CDR3 sequence is CASSYEVSGEQFF. In DNA form, the CDR3 reads TGTGCCAGCAGTTATGAGGTTTCGGGTGAGCAGTTCTTC.

This clonotype occurred a few times. The V and J genes are TRBV5-6 and TRBJ2-1; D remains ambiguous. The CDR3 is made up of 14 amino acids. CDR1 is SGHDT and CDR2 is YYEEEE in the germline V gene. Trimming removed 3 bases from V and 15 bases from J, with 22 bases in between. This chain's CDR3 is CASSSIDSLVHPFF. The CDR3 DNA follows: TGTGCCAGCAGCTCCATTGACTCCTTGGTCCATCCGTTCTTC.

The rearrangement links TRBV11-2 to TRBJ2-6; maybe TRBD1 (5 bases). The CDR3 loop spans 15 amino acids. Looked up from germline, CDR1 is SGHAT and CDR2 is FQNNGV. With 9 bases removed from V and 2 bases from J, the gap between germline ends came to 14 bases. The CDR3 DNA is TGTGCCAGTGTCCTGCCAGGGACTGGGGCCAACGTCCTGACTTTC. This encodes CASVLPGTGANVLTF.

The rearrangement links TRBV15 to TRBJ1-5, with no clear D. CDR3 length equals 14 residues. Per the germline V gene, CDR1 is LNHNV and CDR2 is YYDKDF (reference sequence). Trimming pared 5 bases from V and 2 bases from J, leaving 10 bases between. The CDR3 region has the DNA TGTGCCACCAGCGGGTCCGGGGGCAATCAGCCCCAGCATTTT. This sequence encodes CATSGSGGNQPQHF.

The genes are TRBV19 and TRBJ2-1; the D is unclear. Germline V gene data show CDR1 as LNHDA and CDR2 as SQIVND (reference sequence). Trimming stripped 7 bases from V and 0 bases from J, with 13 bases between. The CDR3 totals 15 residues. The CDR3 sequence is CASTTTPHSYNEQFF. The CDR3 nucleotides read TGTGCCAGTACCACCACTCCCCACTCCTACAATGAGCAGTTCTTC.

This clonotype has ten or more counts. This sequence joins TRBV12-3 or TRBV12-4 and TRBJ2-1, with a tentative D call TRBD2 (5 bases). The V end lost 5 bases, the J end lost 4 bases, and 9 bases lay between the germline ends. The CDR3 has 13 amino acids. The CDR3 DNA reads TGTGCCAGCAGTCCCCGGGGATACAATGAGCAGTTCTTC. This translates into CASSPRGYNEQFF.

The sample holds a few counts of this clonotype. This chain joins TRBV2 and TRBJ2-1; a weak D match, TRBD2 (5 bases). This CDR3 has 15 residues. V lost 6 bases and J 12 bases, leaving 24 bases between the germline ends. Germline assignment: CDR1 SNHLY and CDR2 FYNNEI. CDR3 protein: CASRAPARSPEGQFF. CDR3 sequence (DNA): TGTGCCAGCAGGGCCCCAGCACGGTCTCCTGAGGGGCAGTTCTTC.

This clonotype was seen more than once but under ten times. This chain uses TRBV29-1 with TRBJ2-3; D is possibly TRBD1 or TRBD2 (6 bases each). The V end was cut by 5 bases, the J end by 7 bases, with 16 bases between. CDR1 is SQVTM and CDR2 is ANQGSEA in the germline V gene. CDR3 length: 13 amino acids. The CDR3 sequence is CSVLSGASYTQYF. The CDR3 coding sequence is TGCAGCGTTCTGTCGGGGGCGTCTTATACGCAGTATTTT.

This chain uses TRBV20-1 with TRBJ1-4; a weak D match, TRBD1 (5 bases). Germline V CDR1 and CDR2: DFQATT, SNEGSKA (reference sequence). CDR3 length: 12 residues. The germline V and J ends were trimmed by 5 bases and 2 bases, with 6 bases remaining between them. In nucleotides, the CDR3 is TGCAGTGCTCGACAGACTAATGAAAAACTGTTTTTT. Protein: CSARQTNEKLFF.

This clonotype occurred a few times. V and J are TRBV20-1 and TRBJ2-3; 9 bases agree with TRBD2. Trimming cost V 3 bases and J 14 bases; bases outside gene matches: 12. The CDR3 is made up of 13 amino acids. CDR1 is DFQATT and CDR2 is SNEGSKA in the germline V gene (reference sequence). The CDR3 bases are TGCAGTGCTAGTTTCCCTAGCGGGACGGGCGGGTATTTT. This translates into CSASFPSGTGGYF.

This clonotype showed up many times. V is TRBV5-6 and J is TRBJ2-6; 9 bases match TRBD1. Germline CDR1 is SGHDT and CDR2 is YYEEEE. This CDR3 comprises 17 residues. Trimming took 5 bases from V and 2 from J; bases not matched to a gene: 8. In DNA, the CDR3 is TGTGCCAGCAGAGGGACAGGGAGGTCCCCTGGGGCCAACGTCCTGACTTTC. Translation gives CASRGTGRSPGANVLTF.

This clonotype appeared a single time. The chain combines TRBV7-2 with TRBJ2-6; D possibly corresponds to TRBD2 (5 bases). The CDR3 covers 17 residues. V was cut by 5 bases and J by 0 bases, with 14 bases left in between. The germline V gene has CDR1 SGHTA and CDR2 FQGNSA. The CDR3 DNA sequence: TGTGCCAGCAGCCCAGCGGCGGGTTCCTCTGGGGCCAACGTCCTGACTTTC. This codes for CASSPAAGSSGANVLTF.

This clonotype was picked up a small number of times. This chain uses TRBV7-9 with TRBJ1-3; D is unclear. This CDR3 spans 15 amino acids. CDR1 and CDR2 from the germline V gene are SEHNR and FQNEAQ (reference sequence). V lost 7 bases and J lost 0, with 13 bases in between. As DNA, the CDR3 is TGTGCCAGCATCCTACAGAGGCCCTCTGGAAACACCATATATTTT. This codes for CASILQRPSGNTIYF.

This clonotype was observed a handful of times. This rearrangement joins TRBV5-1 to TRBJ1-4; a weak D match, TRBD1 (6 bases). This CDR3 is built from 14 residues. Germline CDR1 reads SGHRS; CDR2 reads YFSETQ. V shed 4 bases and J shed 6 bases, with 13 bases lying between them. CDR3 sequence: CASSTGFMDEKLFF. In nucleotides, the CDR3 is TGCGCCAGCAGCACAGGGTTCATGGATGAAAAACTGTTTTTT.

The sample holds many counts of this clonotype. The chain has TRBV5-1 and TRBJ2-3, with D uncertain. Germline CDR1 and CDR2: SGHRS and YFSETQ. Trimming removed 0 bases at V and 2 bases at J, with 10 bases between. The CDR3 loop spans 15 amino acids. The CDR3 region has the DNA TGCGCCAGCAGCTTGGGTCCGTCAGCCACAGATACGCAGTATTTT. It yields the protein CASSLGPSATDTQYF.

The table lists this clonotype with many counts. The chain joins TRBV5-1 to TRBJ2-2; D gene unclear. CDR3 length: 15 residues. Germline V gives CDR1 SGHRS, CDR2 YFSETQ. Trimming cost V 0 bases and J 3 bases, with 9 bases left between them. The CDR3 DNA reads as TGCGCCAGCAGCTTGGCCTCCTTTGACACCGGGGAGCTGTTTTTT. Protein: CASSLASFDTGELFF.

In its sample, this clonotype was seen a few times. The chain recombines TRBV12-3 or TRBV12-4 with TRBJ2-2; D might be TRBD1 (5 bases). CDR3 length: 14 residues. V was cut by 7 bases and J by 5 bases, with 14 bases left in between. The CDR3 sequence: CASTQDSSTGELFF. CDR3 DNA: TGTGCCAGCACCCAAGACAGCTCTACCGGGGAGCTGTTTTTT.

The sample holds a few counts of this clonotype. The CDR3 loop reads CSARPLGRGPEDEQYF. The CDR3 DNA is TGCAGTGCTAGGCCACTGGGGCGGGGGCCGGAGGACGAGCAGTACTTC. The J gene is TRBJ2-7, the V gene TRBV20-1; possible D gene TRBD2, 7 bases. This CDR3 comprises 16 residues. Trimming shortened V by 3 bases and J by 5 bases, and 23 bases separated the two germline ends. CDR1 is DFQATT and CDR2 is SNEGSKA in the germline V gene (reference sequence).

This clonotype was counted between two and nine times. The chain uses TRBV11-1 and TRBJ2-4, with TRBD1 matching over 7 bases. The V gene end was trimmed by 4 bases and the J gene end by 0 bases; junction bases not matched to a gene: 12. This CDR3 spans 18 amino acids. Germline CDR1 reads SGHAT; CDR2 reads FQDESV (reference sequence). CDR3 nucleotide sequence: TGTGCCAGCAGCTACGGGGACAGAATTTTACTAGCCAAAAACATTCAGTACTTC. Its translation: CASSYGDRILLAKNIQYF.